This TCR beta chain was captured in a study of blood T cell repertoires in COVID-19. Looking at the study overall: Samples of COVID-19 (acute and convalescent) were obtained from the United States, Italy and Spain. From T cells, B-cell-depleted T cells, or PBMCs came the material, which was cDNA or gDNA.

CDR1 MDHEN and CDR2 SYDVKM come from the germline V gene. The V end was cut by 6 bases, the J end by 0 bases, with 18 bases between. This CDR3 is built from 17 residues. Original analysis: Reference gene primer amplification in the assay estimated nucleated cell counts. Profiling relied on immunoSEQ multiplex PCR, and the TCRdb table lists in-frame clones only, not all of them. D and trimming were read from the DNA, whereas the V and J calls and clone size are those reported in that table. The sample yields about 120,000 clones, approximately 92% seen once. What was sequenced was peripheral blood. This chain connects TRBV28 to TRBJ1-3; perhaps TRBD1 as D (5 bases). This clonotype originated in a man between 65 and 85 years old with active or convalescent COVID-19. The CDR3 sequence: CASSPGGVRLSGNTIYF. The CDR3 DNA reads TGTGCCAGCAGCCCCGGGGGGGTCCGTCTCTCTGGAAACACCATATATTTT.